This T cell receptor (beta chain) was sequenced for a study of T cell clones after liver transplantation. Study results and limitations: In two subjects, few donor cells limited the measurable donor-reactive repertoire.

This CDR3 has 12 amino acids. Per germline, CDR1 SGHTS and CDR2 YDEGEE. The V end was cut by 4 bases, the J end by 4 bases, with 7 bases between. This clone appeared a single time. Its antigen remains unidentified. The data were produced by immunoSEQ multiplex PCR, yet TCRdb's version contains in-frame clones alone and is incomplete. The table has about 75,000 clones, around four fifths seen once. This material consisted of CD4+ T cells from blood, taken less than 50 months after liver transplant. The clonotype originates from a human patient who received a liver transplant. Some T cells may be supplied by the graft donor. The chain links TRBV5-8 to TRBJ2-3; D uncertain. CDR3 DNA sequence: TGTGCCAGCAGCCGTGCTGCAGATACGCAGTATTTT. It specifies CASSRAADTQYF.